This entry lists 22 T cell receptor beta chains sequenced from one sample in a study of cytomegalovirus exposure and HLA in healthy donors. Sequencing was performed with immunoSEQ multiplex PCR; in TCRdb, only in-frame clones are kept and a portion is missing. The data contain under 400,000 clones, 86% of them singletons. The sequenced sample consisted of PBMCs. These receptor sequences come from a woman aged 18-30 years in good health and CMV-seronegative.

With respect to this clone: Relative to the germline gene, one junction end is altered; a read error may explain this. The CDR3 DNA follows: TGTGCCAGCAGCTTAGTGTTGGTGTCGGGGGTTTATACTTCACCCCTCCACTTT. Translated, it gives CASSLVLVSGVYTSPLHF. The J gene is TRBJ1-6, the V gene TRBV11-2; TRBD1 is a possible D gene (5 bases). This CDR3 is 18 amino acids long. CDR1 and CDR2 from the germline V gene are SGHAT and FQNNGV.

V and J are TRBV5-3 and TRBJ2-7, with 10 bases matching TRBD1. TRBV5-3 is identified as an open reading frame with a role that is uncertain. The V gene end was trimmed by 3 bases and the J gene end by 4 bases; junction bases not matched to a gene: 10. There are 16 residues in the CDR3. Here the CDR3 DNA reads TGTGCCAGAAGCTCAATCCCTCCGGGACAGGGGTACGAGCAGTACTTC. It encodes CARSSIPPGQGYEQYF.

This chain connects TRBV7-6 to TRBJ2-3; D possibly corresponds to TRBD1 (5 bases). The V and J ends lost 2 bases and 5 bases respectively, with 14 bases between them. The CDR3 contains 15 residues. Germline lookup yields CDR1 SGHVS and CDR2 FNYEAQ. This CDR3 is CASSLTARRGDTQYF. As DNA, the CDR3 is TGTGCCAGCAGCTTAACGGCTAGAAGGGGAGATACGCAGTATTTT. Combining the CDR3 with reference TRBV7-6 and TRBJ2-3 gives the whole variable domain GAGVSQSPRYKVTKRGQDVALRCDPISGHVSLYWYRQALGQGPEFLTYFNYEAQQDKSGLPNDRFSAERPEGSISTLTIQRTEQRDSAMYRCASSLTARRGDTQYFGPGTRLTVL.

This sequence joins TRBV7-9 and TRBJ1-1; D unresolved. The V gene's germline CDR1 is SEHNR and CDR2 FQNEAQ (reference sequence). Trimming shortened V by 1 base and J by 1 base, and 10 bases separated the two germline ends. The CDR3 has 15 amino acids. Written as DNA, the CDR3 is TGTGCCAGCAGCTTAGGAGGCTCACAGAACACTGAAGCTTTCTTT. It is translated as CASSLGGSQNTEAFF.

This clone appeared once. The chain combines TRBV28 with TRBJ1-3; TRBD1 agrees at 7 bases. CDR3 length equals 15 residues. Germline values: CDR1 MDHEN, CDR2 SYDVKM. V was pared by 5 bases and J by 0 bases, with 4 bases of the junction left unmatched. Here the CDR3 reads CASSNDRVSGNTIYF. The DNA of the CDR3 is TGTGCCAGCAGTAACGACAGGGTCTCTGGAAACACCATATATTTT. Supplemented by reference TRBV28 and TRBJ1-3, the full variable domain reads DVKVTQSSRYLVKRTGEKVFLECVQDMDHENMFWYRQDPGLGLRLIYFSYDVKMKEKGDIPEGYSVSREKKERFSLILESASTNQTSMYLCASSNDRVSGNTIYFGEGSWLTVV.

This clone was observed a handful of times. This chain connects TRBV7-6 to TRBJ2-7; 11 nucleotides match TRBD2. Germline CDR1 reads SGHVS; CDR2 reads FNYEAQ. J lost 4 bases, V lost 5 bases, and 4 bases had no gene match. The CDR3 runs to 14 residues. The CDR3, as DNA: TGTGCCAGCAGCCTGGGACTAGCGGTGTACGAGCAGTACTTC. Amino acids: CASSLGLAVYEQYF.

The rearrangement links TRBV5-6 to TRBJ1-2; D call uncertain. Germline values: CDR1 SGHDT, CDR2 YYEEEE. The CDR3 has 15 residues. V was trimmed by 0 bases and J by 9 bases, leaving 18 bases between them. The CDR3 nucleotides are TGTGCCAGCAGCTTGGAGAGGGCTTATAAGAGAAGCTACACCTTC. Amino acid sequence: CASSLERAYKRSYTF.

The chain combines TRBV28 with TRBJ1-5; D remains ambiguous. This CDR3 is 17 amino acids long. Germline V gene data show CDR1 as MDHEN and CDR2 as SYDVKM. Between the trimmed V and J ends, which lost 3 bases and 3 bases, there was a span of 18 bases. DNA for the CDR3: TGTGCCAGCAGTTTTCCCTCCAGCGTGGAAGACAATCAGCCCCAGCATTTT. It specifies CASSFPSSVEDNQPQHF.

As to this clone: An end of the junction does not agree with germline; a read error may underlie this. The chain links TRBV11-2 to TRBJ1-4; D ambiguous. Germline V lookup: CDR1 SGHAT, CDR2 FQNNGV. The CDR3 sequence is 14 residues long. This CDR3 reads CASGLTKTNEKLFF. The CDR3 nucleotides are TGTGCCAGCGGCTTGACAAAGACTAATGAAAAACTGTTTTTT.

The chain is built from TRBV6-5 and TRBJ1-2; no definite D call. This CDR3 has 13 amino acids. Looked up from germline, CDR1 is MNHEY and CDR2 is SVGAGI. The V and J ends lost 6 bases and 5 bases respectively, with 13 bases between them. CDR3 coding DNA: TGTGCCAGCAGCCGTTACGAGGCTTATGGCTACACCTTC. Protein: CASSRYEAYGYTF.

The genes are TRBV28 and TRBJ1-6, with 8 bases matching TRBD1. The V gene's germline CDR1 is MDHEN and CDR2 SYDVKM. There are 15 residues in the CDR3. V trimming: 3 bases; J trimming: 7 bases; junction bases outside the gene matches: 5. The CDR3 loop reads CASSFVGQENSPLHF. The CDR3, as DNA: TGTGCCAGCAGTTTCGTGGGACAGGAGAATTCACCCCTCCACTTT. Combining the CDR3 with reference TRBV28 and TRBJ1-6 gives the whole variable domain DVKVTQSSRYLVKRTGEKVFLECVQDMDHENMFWYRQDPGLGLRLIYFSYDVKMKEKGDIPEGYSVSREKKERFSLILESASTNQTSMYLCASSFVGQENSPLHFGNGTRLTVT.

V is TRBV27 and J is TRBJ1-5; 7 bases are a match to TRBD1. CDR3 size: 16 residues. The ends lost 0 bases at V and 1 base at J; junction bases unmatched: 3. The germline V gene encodes CDR1 MNHEY and CDR2 SMNVEV (reference sequence). CDR3 residues: CASSLSKGASNQPQHF. CDR3 sequence (DNA): TGTGCCAGCAGTTTATCGAAGGGGGCAAGCAATCAGCCCCAGCATTTT.

CDR3: CASSLAGPGTEAFF. Written as DNA, the CDR3 is TGTGCCAGCAGCTTAGCGGGTCCGGGAACTGAAGCTTTCTTT. The chain couples TRBV7-2 to TRBJ1-1; D not certain. The CDR3 is 14 amino acids. Trimming took 0 bases from V and 5 from J, leaving 10 bases between them. Per germline, CDR1 SGHTA and CDR2 FQGNSA.

The rearrangement uses TRBV7-2 and TRBJ1-2; D is undetermined. Germline CDR1 reads SGHTA; CDR2 reads FQGNSA. Deletions cut 5 bases from V and 4 bases from J, with 11 bases between. This CDR3 is built from 13 residues. The CDR3 DNA sequence: TGTGCCAGCAGCCACAATTCCCGCTATGGCTACACCTTC. The encoded protein is CASSHNSRYGYTF.

This clone was observed a handful of times. Other DNA sequences in this specimen translate into the identical CDR3. The rearrangement joins TRBV29-1 to TRBJ1-5, with 7 bases that match TRBD1. Germline lookup yields CDR1 SQVTM and CDR2 ANQGSEA. The CDR3 loop spans 12 amino acids. The V gene end was trimmed by 6 bases and the J gene end by 3 bases; junction bases not matched to a gene: 2. DNA for the CDR3: TGCAGCGTCGGGACAGCCAATCAGCCCCAGCATTTT. This gives the protein CSVGTANQPQHF.

The DNA of the CDR3 is TGTGCCAGCAGCTTAGCGGGAGGGCCCCACGAGCAGTACTTC. This gives the protein CASSLAGGPHEQYF. V and J are TRBV13 and TRBJ2-7; 8 bases fit TRBD2. The trim removed 1 base at V and 5 bases at J, leaving 4 bases unmatched. CDR3 size: 14 residues. CDR1 is PRHDT and CDR2 is FYEKMQ in the germline V gene (reference sequence).

The genes are TRBV6-1 and TRBJ1-2, with D perhaps matching TRBD1 (6 bases). The germline V and J ends were trimmed by 8 bases and 2 bases, with 18 bases remaining between them. The length of the CDR3 is 15 residues. Germline CDR1 and CDR2: MNHNS and SASEGT. In nucleotides, the CDR3 is TGTGCCAGCTGGGGACACTACCATGGGAACTATGGCTACACCTTC. Translation gives CASWGHYHGNYGYTF.

The chain joins TRBV30 to TRBJ2-5; D is undetermined. Trimming took off 0 bases at V and 7 bases at J, with 9 bases between the two ends. The CDR3 contains 12 residues. Per the germline V gene, CDR1 is GTSNPN and CDR2 is SVGIG (reference sequence). In DNA form, the CDR3 reads TGTGCCTGGAGTGTCGTAACCGGGACCCAGTACTTC. This codes for CAWSVVTGTQYF.

A remark on this clone: The sample holds other DNA sequences that translate to the same CDR3. The chain employs TRBV28 and TRBJ1-2, with D uncertain. The germline V and J ends were trimmed by 1 base and 1 base, with 4 bases remaining between them. The CDR3 is made up of 13 amino acids. Germline CDR1 is MDHEN and CDR2 is SYDVKM. The CDR3 protein is CASSLSGNYGYTF. The CDR3 DNA reads TGTGCCAGCAGTTTATCGGGTAACTATGGCTACACCTTC.

V gene TRBV18 combines with J gene TRBJ2-7; tentative D call: TRBD1 (5 bases). V lost 4 bases and J 1 base, leaving 8 bases between the germline ends. CDR1 and CDR2 from the germline V gene are KGHSH and LQKENI. The length of the CDR3 is 13 residues. CDR3 region: CASSQGQSYEQYF. The CDR3 DNA sequence: TGTGCCAGCTCACAGGGGCAATCCTACGAGCAGTACTTC.

This chain uses TRBV2 with TRBJ2-3; TRBD2 matches at 7 bases. This CDR3 region has 16 residues. The germline V gene encodes CDR1 SNHLY and CDR2 FYNNEI. V lost 5 bases to trimming and J lost 7 bases; unmatched junction nucleotides: 15. CDR3 amino acids: CASSPLGGGPGNTQYF. The DNA for the CDR3 is TGTGCCAGCAGTCCCCTGGGGGGGGGACCCGGCAATACGCAGTATTTT.

This chain uses TRBV11-2 with TRBJ2-7; D may be TRBD1 (6 bases). Trimming left V 0 bases short and J 7 bases short, with 10 bases between. Looked up from germline, CDR1 is SGHAT and CDR2 is FQNNGV. This CDR3 has 13 amino acids. This CDR3 reads CASSLDRGVEQYF. CDR3 coding DNA: TGTGCCAGCAGCTTAGACAGGGGTGTTGAGCAGTACTTC.